This T cell receptor beta chain was found in a study of blood T cell repertoires in COVID-19. Looking at the study overall: Acute and convalescent COVID-19 specimens originated in the United States, Italy and Spain. T cells, B-cell-depleted T cells, or PBMCs supplied cDNA or gDNA.

Enrolled during active infection, Seattle patients were then followed longitudinally. CDR3 length equals 14 residues. Per germline, CDR1 MRHNA and CDR2 SNTAGT. The V end lost 0 bases, the J end lost 6 bases, and 9 bases lay between the germline ends. Produced via immunoSEQ multiplex PCR; TCRdb's table is partial and in-frame only. This sample has roughly 250,000 clones, with about 86% found just once. The rearrangement links TRBV6-4 to TRBJ1-5; possibly TRBD1 for D (6 bases). The TCR sequence derives from a person aged 70 to 85 with COVID-19, enrolled during active disease. The specimen sequenced was peripheral blood. CDR3 DNA: TGTGCCAGCAGTGACTCAGGGGGGGTTCAGCCCCAGCATTTT. Its protein product is CASSDSGGVQPQHF.